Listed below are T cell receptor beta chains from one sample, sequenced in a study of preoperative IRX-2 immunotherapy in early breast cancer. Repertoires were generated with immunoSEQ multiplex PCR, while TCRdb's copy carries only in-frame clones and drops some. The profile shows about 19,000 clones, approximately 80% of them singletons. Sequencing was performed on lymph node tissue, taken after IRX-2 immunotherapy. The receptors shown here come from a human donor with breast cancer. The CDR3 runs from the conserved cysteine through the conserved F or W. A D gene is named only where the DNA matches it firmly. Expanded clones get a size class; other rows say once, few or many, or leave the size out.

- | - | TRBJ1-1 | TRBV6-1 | TGTGCCAGCAGTGAAGCGCAGGGTGGCACTGAAGCTTTCTTT | CASSEAQGGTEAFF
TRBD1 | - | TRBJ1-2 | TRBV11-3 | TGTGCCAGCAGCTACCAGGGACAGGGGAACTATGGCTACACCTTC | CASSYQGQGNYGYTF
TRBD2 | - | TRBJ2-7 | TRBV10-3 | TGTGCCATCAGTGAGGAGAGTAGCGGGATCTACGAGCAGTACTTC | CAISEESSGIYEQYF
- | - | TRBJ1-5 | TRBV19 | TGTGCCAGTAGTATGAGGGAAGGCCGTACGATTTATGGCAATCAGCCCCAGCATTTT | CASSMREGRTIYGNQPQHF
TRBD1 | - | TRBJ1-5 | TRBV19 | TGTGCCAGTACCTCGGACAGGGGAGTACCCAATCAGCCCCAGCATTTT | CASTSDRGVPNQPQHF
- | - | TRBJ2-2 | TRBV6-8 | TGTGCCAGCAGTTACACCCATACCGGGGAGCTGTTTTTT | CASSYTHTGELFF
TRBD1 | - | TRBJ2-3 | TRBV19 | TGTGCCAGTAACTCAGGGACAGGGGACACAGATACGCAGTATTTT | CASNSGTGDTDTQYF
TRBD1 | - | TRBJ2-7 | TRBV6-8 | TGTGCCAGCAGTGGACAGGTCCACTCCTACGAGCAGTACTTC | CASSGQVHSYEQYF
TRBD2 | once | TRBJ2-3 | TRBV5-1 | TGCGCCAGCAGCTCTTCTAGCGGGGGCTCACCAGATACGCAGTATTTT | CASSSSSGGSPDTQYF
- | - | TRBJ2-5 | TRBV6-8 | TGTGCCAGCAGTTACTTAACACGTCTGGAGACCCAGTACTTC | CASSYLTRLETQYF
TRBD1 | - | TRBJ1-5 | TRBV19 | TGTGCCAGTAGTCCCGGGACAGGGCAATTCCGCAATCAGCCCCAGCATTTT | CASSPGTGQFRNQPQHF
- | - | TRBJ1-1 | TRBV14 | TGTGCCAGCAGCCAAGTCTCGGGAGTTCGCACTGAAGCTTTCTTT | CASSQVSGVRTEAFF
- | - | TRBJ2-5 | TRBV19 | TGTGCCAGTAGTCCCCGCAGGGCGGGAGAGACCCAGTACTTC | CASSPRRAGETQYF
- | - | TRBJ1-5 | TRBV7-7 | TGTGCCAGCAGCTTAGTCCAGGGGAATCAGCCCCAGCATTTT | CASSLVQGNQPQHF
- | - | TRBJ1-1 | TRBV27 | TGTGCCAGCAGTTTCCAGCTGAACACTGAAGCTTTCTTT | CASSFQLNTEAFF
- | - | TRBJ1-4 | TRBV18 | TGTGCCAGCTCACCGAGGGAGGCTAATGAAAAACTGTTTTTT | CASSPREANEKLFF